These 27 T cell receptor beta chains were sequenced from one sample in a study of T cells and copy number aberrations in small-cell lung cancer. Assay used: immunoSEQ multiplex PCR; TCRdb lists only in-frame clones, some missing. The sample consists of around 470 clones, 75% to 90% of them appearing once. Sequences were obtained from tumor tissue. The receptor set was obtained from a man aged 60 to 75 with small cell lung cancer.

The chain carries TRBV6-1 and TRBJ1-5; weak D call: TRBD1 (5 bases). CDR3 length: 14 amino acids. V lost 6 bases and J lost 6, with 15 bases in between. CDR1 is MNHNS and CDR2 is SASEGT in the germline V gene. The CDR3 DNA follows: TGTGCCAGCAGCGGGGGGAGGTGGGGTCAGCCCCAGCATTTT. Amino acids: CASSGGRWGQPQHF.

This clone showed up just a few times. Other DNA sequences in this sample translate to the same CDR3. The gene calls are TRBV6-6 and TRBJ2-2; maybe TRBD1 (6 bases). The V end was cut by 2 bases, the J end by 1 base, with 11 bases between. The CDR3 has 16 residues. CDR1 and CDR2 from the germline V gene are MNHNY and SVGAGI (reference sequence). The CDR3 DNA is TGTGCCAGCAGTTACACCGGGACAAAGAACACCGGGGAGCTGTTTTTT. Translated, it gives CASSYTGTKNTGELFF.

This chain links TRBV10-2 with TRBJ2-5; no clear D. The CDR3 has 15 residues. Germline CDR1 and CDR2: WSHSY and SAAADI. The germline V and J ends were trimmed by 6 bases and 0 bases, with 14 bases remaining between them. CDR3 in DNA: TGCGCCAGCAGAAAGTTCCGGACCAACCAAGAGACCCAGTACTTC. Amino acids: CASRKFRTNQETQYF.

The chain is built from TRBV2 and TRBJ1-5; D is possibly TRBD1 (6 bases). The germline V gene encodes CDR1 SNHLY and CDR2 FYNNEI. The CDR3 totals 14 residues. The V gene lost 4 bases and the J gene lost 2 bases, with 9 bases spanning the gap. As DNA, the CDR3 is TGTGCCAGCAGTGGACAGGTAGGCAATCAGCCCCAGCATTTT. Its protein is CASSGQVGNQPQHF.

The chain recombines TRBV19 with TRBJ2-3; 10 bases align to TRBD1. The CDR3 is 14 residues long. V lost 7 bases, J lost 6 bases, and 7 bases stayed unmatched. Germline V gene data show CDR1 as LNHDA and CDR2 as SQIVND (reference sequence). As DNA, the CDR3 is TGTGCCAGTAAGGAGTGGACAGGGGGGGATACGCAGTATTTT. Translating gives CASKEWTGGDTQYF.

The chain couples TRBV30 to TRBJ1-5; D is unresolved. The germline V gene encodes CDR1 GTSNPN and CDR2 SVGIG (reference sequence). The CDR3 extends over 12 amino acids. Trimming pared 4 bases from V and 4 bases from J, leaving 8 bases between. The CDR3 protein is CAWTHGNQPQHF. Written as DNA, the CDR3 is TGTGCCTGGACCCACGGTAATCAGCCCCAGCATTTT. The complete variable domain, with remaining parts taken from reference TRBV30 and TRBJ1-5, reads SQTIHQWPATLVQPVGSPLSLECTVEGTSNPNLYWYRQAAGRGLQLLFYSVGIGQISSEVPQNLSASRPQDRQFILSSKKLLLSDSGFYLCAWTHGNQPQHFGDGTRLSIL.

V usage is TRBV5-5 and J usage is TRBJ2-2; TRBD2 aligns across 11 bases. Trimming took 0 bases from V and 4 from J; bases not matched to a gene: 8. The CDR3 runs 18 residues. Germline CDR1 reads SGHKS; CDR2 reads YYEKEE (reference sequence). The CDR3 DNA sequence: TGTGCCAGCAGCTTGGTTAGCGGGAGGGCCTCAGGCACCGGGGAGCTGTTTTTT. This codes for CASSLVSGRASGTGELFF.

Worth noting for this clone: Germline is not matched at one junction end, which may reflect a read error. The chain recombines TRBV18 with TRBJ2-2, with TRBD2 matching 11 bases. Germline loops: CDR1 KGHSH, CDR2 LQKENI. The CDR3 loop spans 15 amino acids. The CDR3 here is CASSPIGLAGGKLFF. The CDR3 DNA follows: TGTGCCAGCTCACCCATCGGACTAGCGGGCGGGAAGCTGTTTTTT.

This clone was picked up one time. This chain links TRBV9 with TRBJ2-2; no definite D call. CDR1 and CDR2 (germline): SGDLS, YYNGEE. CDR3 length: 12 amino acids. The ends were cut back, 3 bases at V and 5 bases at J, with 5 bases in the middle. CDR3 bases: TGTGCCAGCAGCGCCACTACCGGGGAGCTGTTTTTT. Its translation is CASSATTGELFF.

This clone was recorded once. J is TRBJ2-7 and V is TRBV5-5, with D hard to call. V shed 3 bases and J shed 4 bases, with 11 bases lying between them. Germline-derived CDR1 and CDR2 are SGHKS and YYEKEE (reference sequence). This CDR3 spans 13 amino acids. The CDR3 is CASSSPGRYEQYF. CDR3 nucleotide sequence: TGTGCCAGCAGCTCCCCAGGCAGGTACGAGCAGTACTTC.

J is TRBJ1-5 and V is TRBV5-6, with D perhaps matching TRBD1 (6 bases). The V and J ends lost 0 bases and 4 bases respectively, with 14 bases between them. The CDR3 covers 16 residues. CDR1 and CDR2 from the germline V gene are SGHDT and YYEEEE. CDR3 loop: CASSLASGTRNQPQHF. The CDR3 DNA reads as TGTGCCAGCAGCTTGGCCTCCGGGACACGGAATCAGCCCCAGCATTTT.

This sequence joins TRBV19 and TRBJ2-5, with 10 bases matching TRBD2. The germline gives CDR1 LNHDA, CDR2 SQIVND (reference sequence). V lost 5 bases and J lost 0; bases outside the gene matches: 3. There are 15 residues in the CDR3. CDR3 region: CASSQGLADQETQYF. As DNA, the CDR3 is TGTGCCAGTAGTCAAGGACTAGCGGACCAAGAGACCCAGTACTTC.

This chain joins TRBV4-3 and TRBJ2-7; no clear D gene. This CDR3 region has 13 residues. V gave up 1 base and J gave up 3 bases, with 7 bases separating them. Germline V CDR1 and CDR2: LGHNA, YSLEER. CDR3 bases: TGCGCCAGCAGCCAAGGACAAGACTACGAGCAGTACTTC. Its protein product is CASSQGQDYEQYF.

The genes are TRBV4-1 and TRBJ2-7; 8 bases match TRBD1. CDR3 length: 17 residues. Per germline, CDR1 MGHRA and CDR2 YSYEKL. With V trimmed by 3 bases and J by 7 bases, 17 bases remained unmatched. CDR3 in DNA: TGCGCCAGCAGCCATGGACCGGGGTCCACAGGGGGATATGAGCAGTACTTC. It specifies CASSHGPGSTGGYEQYF.

This clone was seen only once. This chain joins TRBV9 and TRBJ2-1; D uncertain. Trimming took off 7 bases at V and 9 bases at J, with 11 bases between the two ends. In germline, CDR1 is SGDLS, CDR2 YYNGEE. This CDR3 has 11 residues. The chain's CDR3 is CASAGWGEQFF. In nucleotides, the CDR3 is TGTGCCAGCGCAGGTTGGGGTGAGCAGTTCTTC.

The rearrangement joins TRBV18 to TRBJ2-3; 10 bases line up with TRBD2. The V segment lost 4 bases and the J segment 6 bases; nucleotides outside the gene matches: 7. Germline V lookup: CDR1 KGHSH, CDR2 LQKENI. CDR3 length: 15 residues. The CDR3 region is CASSLASGGQDTQYF. CDR3 coding DNA: TGTGCCAGCTCACTAGCTAGCGGGGGCCAGGATACGCAGTATTTT.

The rearrangement joins TRBV30 to TRBJ1-1; no clear D gene. This CDR3 has 14 residues. Trimming left V 5 bases short and J 1 base short, with 14 bases between. The germline V gene encodes CDR1 GTSNPN and CDR2 SVGIG (reference sequence). For the CDR3, the DNA is TGTGCCTGGGGAAAGAGCTATAAGAACACTGAAGCTTTCTTT. Its translation is CAWGKSYKNTEAFF.

Details on this clone: The junction shows a germline mismatch at one end, possibly a read error. The same CDR3 also results from other DNA sequences found in this sample. The chain uses TRBV30 and TRBJ2-7; no reliable D call. Germline CDR1 and CDR2: GTSNPN and SVGIG (reference sequence). This CDR3 has 13 residues. Written as DNA, the CDR3 is TGCGCCTGGGGTTCGACTCTCCCCTACGAGCAGTACTTC. Translation: CAWGSTLPYEQYF.

The V and J genes are TRBV30 and TRBJ2-1; D call uncertain. V gave up 6 bases and J gave up 0 bases, with 9 bases separating them. The CDR3 spans 13 residues. From germline, CDR1 is GTSNPN and CDR2 SVGIG (reference sequence). This CDR3 is CACTDSSYNEQFF. The CDR3, as DNA: TGTGCCTGCACAGATAGCTCCTACAATGAGCAGTTCTTC.

V usage is TRBV30 and J usage is TRBJ2-5; D is unclear. Germline V CDR1 and CDR2: GTSNPN, SVGIG (reference sequence). Deletions cut 2 bases from V and 5 bases from J, with 9 bases between. The CDR3 spans 12 residues. Here the CDR3 reads CAWSNTGETQYF. CDR3 DNA sequence: TGTGCCTGGAGTAACACTGGTGAGACCCAGTACTTC.

For this clone: The junction shows a germline mismatch at one end, possibly a read error. The chain recombines TRBV5-6 with TRBJ2-2; tentatively, D is TRBD2 (5 bases). The CDR3 covers 16 residues. Germline lookup yields CDR1 SGHDT and CDR2 YYEEEE. The DNA for the CDR3 is TGTGCCAGCAGCTTGGCCGCACTCGTACGAACCGGGGAGCCGTTTTTT. As protein: CASSLAALVRTGEPFF.

CDR3 protein: CASSLTGGGDSPLHF. The CDR3 nucleotides are TGTGCCAGCAGTTTGACAGGGGGGGGCGATTCACCCCTCCACTTT. The rearrangement links TRBV28 to TRBJ1-6; 9 nucleotides agree with TRBD1. The junction had 5 bases not matched to a gene; V was cut back by 3 bases and J by 8 bases. Germline-derived CDR1 and CDR2 are MDHEN and SYDVKM. This CDR3 is 15 amino acids long.

This clone occurred once. This chain uses TRBV4-2 with TRBJ2-1, with D maybe TRBD2 (5 bases). The CDR3 has 16 residues. Germline V gives CDR1 LGHNA, CDR2 YNFKEQ. Trimming took off 1 base at V and 2 bases at J, with 12 bases between the two ends. The CDR3 region has the DNA TGTGCCAGCAGCCAAGCGCAGGACTTAACCTACAATGAGCAGTTCTTC. This codes for CASSQAQDLTYNEQFF.

This chain links TRBV30 with TRBJ2-5; no firm D call. Between the trimmed V and J ends, which lost 2 bases and 1 base, there was a span of 11 bases. Germline V gives CDR1 GTSNPN, CDR2 SVGIG (reference sequence). This CDR3 region has 14 residues. This chain's CDR3 is CAWSRPTLQETQYF. The DNA for the CDR3 is TGTGCCTGGAGTCGCCCCACCCTCCAAGAGACCCAGTACTTC. Combining the CDR3 with reference TRBV30 and TRBJ2-5 gives the whole variable domain SQTIHQWPATLVQPVGSPLSLECTVEGTSNPNLYWYRQAAGRGLQLLFYSVGIGQISSEVPQNLSASRPQDRQFILSSKKLLLSDSGFYLCAWSRPTLQETQYFGPGTRLLVL.

The chain uses TRBV5-4 and TRBJ1-1; possible D gene TRBD1, 5 bases. This CDR3 region has 16 residues. Germline CDR1 reads SGHNT; CDR2 reads YYREEE (reference sequence). With 0 bases removed from V and 1 base from J, the gap between germline ends came to 13 bases. The CDR3 loop is CASSLAGRGSNTEAFF. DNA of the CDR3: TGTGCCAGCAGCTTGGCAGGGCGGGGATCGAACACTGAAGCTTTCTTT.

This clone has only a few counts. The V and J genes are TRBV18 and TRBJ1-1; a weak D match, TRBD1 (5 bases). CDR1 and CDR2 from the germline V gene are KGHSH and LQKENI. The length of the CDR3 is 16 residues. V lost 3 bases to trimming and J lost 3 bases, with 17 bases between them. CDR3 loop: CASSPFQGSRDTEAFF. CDR3 sequence (DNA): TGTGCCAGCTCACCCTTTCAGGGAAGTCGGGACACTGAAGCTTTCTTT.

In its sample, this clone was seen once. The chain combines TRBV11-3 with TRBJ2-2; possibly TRBD2 for D (5 bases). V lost 5 bases, J lost 8 bases, and 18 bases lay in between. The CDR3 is 15 amino acids. CDR1 is SGHNT, CDR2 YENEEA, per germline. DNA for the CDR3: TGTGCCAGCAGCCCAGGACGGGGTTCTTTGGGGGAGCTGTTTTTT. Protein sequence: CASSPGRGSLGELFF. Supplemented by reference TRBV11-3 and TRBJ2-2, the full variable domain reads EAGVVQSPRYKIIEKKQPVAFWCNPISGHNTLYWYLQNLGQGPELLIRYENEEAVDDSQLPKDRFSAERLKGVDSTLKIQPAELGDSAVYLCASSPGRGSLGELFFGEGSRLTVL.